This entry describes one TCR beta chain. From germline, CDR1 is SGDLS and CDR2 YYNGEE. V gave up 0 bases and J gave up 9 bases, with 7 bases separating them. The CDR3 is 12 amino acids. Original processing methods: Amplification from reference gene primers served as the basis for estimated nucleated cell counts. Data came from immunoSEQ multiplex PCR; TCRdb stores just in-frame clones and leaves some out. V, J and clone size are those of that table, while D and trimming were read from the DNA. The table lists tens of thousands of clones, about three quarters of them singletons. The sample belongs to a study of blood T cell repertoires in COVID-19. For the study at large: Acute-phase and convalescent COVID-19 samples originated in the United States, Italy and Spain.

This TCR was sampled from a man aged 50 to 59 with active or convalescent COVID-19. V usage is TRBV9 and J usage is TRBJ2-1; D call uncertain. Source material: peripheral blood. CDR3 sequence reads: CASSVGSGEQFF. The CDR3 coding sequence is TGTGCCAGCAGCGTAGGTTCAGGTGAGCAGTTCTTC.